This note documents a single T cell receptor (beta chain) sequence. This clonotype was found a few times. The antigen it recognizes is unknown. No base quality values were provided; no much bigger clone lies one nucleotide off. Sequencing used an Illumina HiSeq 2500. Quantitative 5'-RACE with molecular barcodes was used to prepare TCR beta libraries. In the paper's pipeline: Disease-linked TCR variants were identified with a new computational method built on a probabilistic model of VDJ rearrangement. In TCRdb, the public reads were trimmed at Q25 with fastp and aligned with MiXCR, with productive beta chains retained. Entries are consolidated by CDR3 protein sequence, retaining the most common genes and DNA. TCRdb assigned the V and J calls; the authors' analysis was not used. The sample table records approximately 540,000 distinct CDR3 sequences; about an eighth of these occur just once. Around 7% of the sample belongs to the ten largest clones.

These data come from a study of CD8 T cells in ankylosing spondylitis listed by TCRdb under 2017. General notes on the study: The study set out to find disease-linked TCR variants by profiling T cell receptor beta repertoires in ankylosing spondylitis patients and healthy donors. The full study cohort was made up of 25 ankylosing spondylitis patients and over 90 healthy donors. Peripheral blood was sampled, and synovial fluid was additionally collected from ankylosing spondylitis patients. The research as a whole found: A CD8+ phenotype was shown by the disease-linked clones, which were found at relatively low frequencies in peripheral blood. The disease-linked clones were reported to be significantly enriched in matched synovial fluid samples from ankylosing spondylitis patients. Some motif variants were previously reported in synovial fluid and blood of reactive arthritis patients, suggesting common disease-initiation mechanisms. Blood from ankylosing spondylitis patients appeared to be characterized by a TCR beta motif composed of several highly homologous amino acid variants.

This receptor was identified in a male donor with ankylosing spondylitis. Material: blood, either unsorted or a sorted T cell fraction (not recorded which).

The nucleotide sequence reads as follows: TGCGCCAGCAGCCAAGTGGTGGCAGGCCAAGAGACCCAGTACTTC. Translated, this gives CASSQVVAGQETQYF. The rearranged segments are TRBV4-1 and TRBJ2-5; the D segment cannot be called with confidence. Deletion took 1 base off V and 1 base off J, with a span of 10 bases between the germline ends. The cysteine opens and the phenylalanine closes a CDR3 of 15 amino acids. The DNA shown is the 45-base CDR3, in frame from base 1. Looking up the germline V gene yields CDR1 MGHRA and CDR2 YSYEKL.